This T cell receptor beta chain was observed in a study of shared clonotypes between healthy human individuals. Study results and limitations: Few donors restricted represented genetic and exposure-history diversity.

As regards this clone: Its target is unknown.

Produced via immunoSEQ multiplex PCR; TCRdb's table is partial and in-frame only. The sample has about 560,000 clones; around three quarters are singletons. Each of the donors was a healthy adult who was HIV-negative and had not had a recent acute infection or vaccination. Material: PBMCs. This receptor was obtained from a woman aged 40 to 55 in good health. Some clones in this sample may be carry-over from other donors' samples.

The CDR3 sequence: CAWSPLLGYEQYF. In DNA form, the CDR3 reads TGTGCCTGGAGTCCACTGTTGGGGTACGAGCAGTACTTC. The chain recombines TRBV30 with TRBJ2-5; no firm D call. Matching the DNA end better, TRBJ2-7 makes the J call doubtful. Germline lookup yields CDR1 GTSNPN and CDR2 SVGIG (reference sequence). This CDR3 is built from 13 residues.